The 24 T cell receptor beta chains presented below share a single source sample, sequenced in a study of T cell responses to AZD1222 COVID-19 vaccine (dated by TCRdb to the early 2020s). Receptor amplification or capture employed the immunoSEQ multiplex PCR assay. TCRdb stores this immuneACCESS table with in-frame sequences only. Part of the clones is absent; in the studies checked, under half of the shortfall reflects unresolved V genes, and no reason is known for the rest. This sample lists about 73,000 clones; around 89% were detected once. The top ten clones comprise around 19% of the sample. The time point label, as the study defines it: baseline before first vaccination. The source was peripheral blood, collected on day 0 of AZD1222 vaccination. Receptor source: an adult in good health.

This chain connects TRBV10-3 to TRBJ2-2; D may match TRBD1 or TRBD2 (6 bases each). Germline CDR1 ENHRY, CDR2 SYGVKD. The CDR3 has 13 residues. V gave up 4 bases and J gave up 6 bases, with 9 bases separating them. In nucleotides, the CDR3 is TGTGCCATCAGTGTGGGGGGCTCCGGGGAGCTGTTTTTT. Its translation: CAISVGGSGELFF.

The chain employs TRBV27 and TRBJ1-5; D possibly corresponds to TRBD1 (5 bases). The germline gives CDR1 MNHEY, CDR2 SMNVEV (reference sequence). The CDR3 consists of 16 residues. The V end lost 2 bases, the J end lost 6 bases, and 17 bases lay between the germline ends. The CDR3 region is CASSLEGLRGSQPQHF. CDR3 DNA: TGTGCCAGCAGTTTAGAGGGACTGAGGGGTAGTCAGCCCCAGCATTTT.

CDR3 bases: TGTGCCAGCAGTTTATCCGGGATTAATGAAAAACTGTTTTTT. This encodes CASSLSGINEKLFF. This sequence joins TRBV28 and TRBJ1-4; D gene uncertain. The CDR3 is made up of 14 amino acids. The V end lost 1 base, the J end lost 4 bases, and 7 bases lay between the germline ends. Germline CDR1 and CDR2: MDHEN and SYDVKM.

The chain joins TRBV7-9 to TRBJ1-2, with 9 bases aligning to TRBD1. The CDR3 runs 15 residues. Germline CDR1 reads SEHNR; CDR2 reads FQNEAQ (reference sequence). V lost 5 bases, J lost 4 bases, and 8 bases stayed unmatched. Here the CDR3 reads CASSPEQGAAYGYTF. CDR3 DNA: TGTGCCAGCAGCCCAGAACAGGGGGCAGCCTATGGCTACACCTTC.

In DNA, the CDR3 is TGCGCCAGCAGTGAGGGGTTTAACTATGGCTACACCTTC. As protein: CASSEGFNYGYTF. V usage is TRBV5-1 and J usage is TRBJ1-2; the D gene is possibly TRBD1 (5 bases). The CDR3 totals 13 residues. V gave up 5 bases and J gave up 1 base, with 9 bases separating them. CDR1 is SGHRS and CDR2 is YFSETQ in the germline V gene. The full variable domain, completed using reference TRBV5-1 and TRBJ1-2, is KAGVTQTPRYLIKTRGQQVTLSCSPISGHRSVSWYQQTPGQGLQFLFEYFSETQRNKGNFPGRFSGRQFSNSRSEMNVSTLELGDSALYLCASSEGFNYGYTFGSGTRLTVV.

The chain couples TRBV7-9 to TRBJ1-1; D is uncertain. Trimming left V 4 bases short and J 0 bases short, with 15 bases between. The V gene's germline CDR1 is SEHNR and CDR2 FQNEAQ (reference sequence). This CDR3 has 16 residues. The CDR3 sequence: CASSSSSAMLNTEAFF. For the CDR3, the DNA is TGTGCCAGCAGCTCCTCTTCAGCCATGCTGAACACTGAAGCTTTCTTT.

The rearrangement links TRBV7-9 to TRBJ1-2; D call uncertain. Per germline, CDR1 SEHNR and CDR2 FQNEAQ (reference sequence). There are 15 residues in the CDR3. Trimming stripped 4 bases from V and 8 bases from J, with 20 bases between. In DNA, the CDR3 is TGTGCCAGCAGCTCCTTAGACCCCATATTCGAAGGCTACACCTTC. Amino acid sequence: CASSSLDPIFEGYTF.

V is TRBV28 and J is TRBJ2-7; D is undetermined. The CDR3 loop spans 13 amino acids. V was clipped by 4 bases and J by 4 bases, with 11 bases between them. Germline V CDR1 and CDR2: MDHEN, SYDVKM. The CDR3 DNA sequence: TGTGCCAGCAGTTCCTCAGGAGCGTACGAGCAGTACTTC. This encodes CASSSSGAYEQYF.

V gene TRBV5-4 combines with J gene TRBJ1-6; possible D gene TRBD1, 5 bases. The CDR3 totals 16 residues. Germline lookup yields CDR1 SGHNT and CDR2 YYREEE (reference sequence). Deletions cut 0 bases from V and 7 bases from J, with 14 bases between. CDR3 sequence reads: CASSLESQGRNSPLHF. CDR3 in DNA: TGTGCCAGCAGCTTGGAGTCCCAGGGTAGGAATTCACCCCTCCACTTT.

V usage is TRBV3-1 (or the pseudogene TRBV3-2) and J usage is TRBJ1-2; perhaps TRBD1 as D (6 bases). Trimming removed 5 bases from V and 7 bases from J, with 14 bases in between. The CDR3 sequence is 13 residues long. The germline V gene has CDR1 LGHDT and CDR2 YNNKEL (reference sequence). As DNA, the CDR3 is TGTGCCAGCAGCGACCGGGACATTGGTGGCTACACCTTC. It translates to CASSDRDIGGYTF.

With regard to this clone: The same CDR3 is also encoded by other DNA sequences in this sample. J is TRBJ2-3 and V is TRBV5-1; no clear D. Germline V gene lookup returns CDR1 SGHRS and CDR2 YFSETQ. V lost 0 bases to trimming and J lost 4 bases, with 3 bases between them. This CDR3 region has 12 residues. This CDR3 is CASSLGADTQYF. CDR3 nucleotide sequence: TGCGCCAGCAGCTTGGGAGCAGATACGCAGTATTTT.

The CDR3, as DNA: TGTGCCAGTACCGAGGCCAGCGGGAGAACCCCGTACAATGAGCAGTTCTTC. Amino acid sequence: CASTEASGRTPYNEQFF. The chain employs TRBV19 and TRBJ2-1; 8 positions match TRBD2. The CDR3 loop spans 17 amino acids. V lost 7 bases, J lost 4 bases, and 15 bases stayed unmatched. In germline, CDR1 is LNHDA, CDR2 SQIVND (reference sequence).

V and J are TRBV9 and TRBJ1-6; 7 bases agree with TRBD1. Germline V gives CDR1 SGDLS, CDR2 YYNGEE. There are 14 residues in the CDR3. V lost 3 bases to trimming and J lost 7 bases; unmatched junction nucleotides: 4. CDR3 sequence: CASSAGTANSPLHF. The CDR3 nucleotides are TGTGCCAGCAGCGCCGGGACAGCCAATTCACCCCTCCACTTT.

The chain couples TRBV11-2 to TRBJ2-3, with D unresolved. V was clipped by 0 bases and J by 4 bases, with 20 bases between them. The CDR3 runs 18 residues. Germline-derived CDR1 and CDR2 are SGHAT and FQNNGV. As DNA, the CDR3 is TGTGCCAGCAGCTTAGATATTATTTATGGAGACTCGGCAGATACGCAGTATTTT. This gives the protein CASSLDIIYGDSADTQYF.

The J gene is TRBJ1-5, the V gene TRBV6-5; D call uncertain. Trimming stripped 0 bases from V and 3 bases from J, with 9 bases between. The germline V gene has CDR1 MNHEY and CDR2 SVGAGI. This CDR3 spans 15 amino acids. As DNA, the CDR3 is TGTGCCAGCAGTTACTCGGCGGGGTCCAATCAGCCCCAGCATTTT. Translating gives CASSYSAGSNQPQHF.

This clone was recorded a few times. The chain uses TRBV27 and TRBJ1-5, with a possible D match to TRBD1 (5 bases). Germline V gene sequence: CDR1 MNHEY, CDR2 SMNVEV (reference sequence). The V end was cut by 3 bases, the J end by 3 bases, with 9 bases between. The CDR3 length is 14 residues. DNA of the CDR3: TGTGCCAGCAGTTTCGGGGCGATCAATCAGCCCCAGCATTTT. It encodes CASSFGAINQPQHF.

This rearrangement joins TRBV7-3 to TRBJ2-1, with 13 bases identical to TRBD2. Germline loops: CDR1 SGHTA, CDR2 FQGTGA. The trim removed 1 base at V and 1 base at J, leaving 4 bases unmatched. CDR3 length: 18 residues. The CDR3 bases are TGTGCCAGCAGCTTAATCCCGGGACTAGCGGGGTCCTACAATGAGCAGTTCTTC. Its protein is CASSLIPGLAGSYNEQFF. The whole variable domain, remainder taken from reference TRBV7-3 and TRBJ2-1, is GAGVSQTPSNKVTEKGKYVELRCDPISGHTALYWYRQSLGQGPEFLIYFQGTGAADDSGLPNDRFFAVRPEGSVSTLKIQRTERGDSAVYLCASSLIPGLAGSYNEQFFGPGTRLTVL.

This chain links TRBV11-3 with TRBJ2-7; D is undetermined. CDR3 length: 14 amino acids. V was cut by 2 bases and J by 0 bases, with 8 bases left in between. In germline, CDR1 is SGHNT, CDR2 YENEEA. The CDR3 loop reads CASSLNPSSYEQYF. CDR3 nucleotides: TGTGCCAGCAGCTTAAACCCCAGCTCCTACGAGCAGTACTTC.

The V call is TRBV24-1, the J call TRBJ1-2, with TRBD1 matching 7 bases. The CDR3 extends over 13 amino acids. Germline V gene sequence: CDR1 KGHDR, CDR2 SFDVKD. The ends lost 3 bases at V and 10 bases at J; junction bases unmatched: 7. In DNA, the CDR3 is TGTGCCACCAGTGATGGCAGGGGGGCATCCTACACCTTC. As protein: CATSDGRGASYTF.

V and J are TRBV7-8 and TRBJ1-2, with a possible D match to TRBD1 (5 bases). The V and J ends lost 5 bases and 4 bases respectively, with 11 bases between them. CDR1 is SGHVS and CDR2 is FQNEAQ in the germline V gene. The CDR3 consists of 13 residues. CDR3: CASSRRGGYGYTF. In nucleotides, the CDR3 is TGTGCCAGCAGCCGCCGGGGCGGCTATGGCTACACCTTC.

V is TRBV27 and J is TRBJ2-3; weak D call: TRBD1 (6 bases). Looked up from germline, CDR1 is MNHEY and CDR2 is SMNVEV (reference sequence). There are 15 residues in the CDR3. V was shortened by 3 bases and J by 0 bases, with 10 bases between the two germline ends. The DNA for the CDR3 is TGTGCCAGCAGTTTCTCAGGGGTTAGCACAGATACGCAGTATTTT. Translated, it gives CASSFSGVSTDTQYF.

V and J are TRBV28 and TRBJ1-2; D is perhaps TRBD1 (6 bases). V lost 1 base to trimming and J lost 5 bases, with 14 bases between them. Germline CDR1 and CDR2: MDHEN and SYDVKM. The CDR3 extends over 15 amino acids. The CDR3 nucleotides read TGTGCCAGCAGTTTATCCGCGGGGGGCGCGTATGGCTACACCTTC. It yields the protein CASSLSAGGAYGYTF.

The CDR3 loop is CASSLPSGVSYEQYF. CDR3 nucleotides: TGTGCCAGCAGTTTGCCCTCCGGAGTCTCCTACGAGCAGTACTTC. The chain is built from TRBV28 and TRBJ2-7; no clear D. The ends were cut back, 3 bases at V and 0 bases at J, with 12 bases in the middle. Germline V gives CDR1 MDHEN, CDR2 SYDVKM. This CDR3 comprises 15 residues.

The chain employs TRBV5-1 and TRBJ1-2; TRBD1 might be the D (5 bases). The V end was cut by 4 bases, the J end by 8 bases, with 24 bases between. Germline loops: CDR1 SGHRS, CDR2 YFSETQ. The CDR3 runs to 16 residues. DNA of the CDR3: TGCGCCAGCAGCCCCCGGGACGCCCTGACGGTGGGAGGCTACACCTTC. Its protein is CASSPRDALTVGGYTF.